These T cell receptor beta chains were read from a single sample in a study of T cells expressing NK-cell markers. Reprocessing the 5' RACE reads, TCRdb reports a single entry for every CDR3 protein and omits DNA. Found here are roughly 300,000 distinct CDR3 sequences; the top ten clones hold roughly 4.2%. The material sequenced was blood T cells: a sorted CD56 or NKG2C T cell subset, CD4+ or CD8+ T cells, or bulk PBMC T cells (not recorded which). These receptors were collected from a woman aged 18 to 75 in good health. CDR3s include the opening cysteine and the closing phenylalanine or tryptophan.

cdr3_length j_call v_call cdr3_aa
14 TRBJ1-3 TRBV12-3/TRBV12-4 CARPRGDSGNTIYF
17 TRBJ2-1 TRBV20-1 CSARVIRPRLSYNEQFF
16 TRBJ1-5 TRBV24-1 CATSDSGTGGGQPQHF
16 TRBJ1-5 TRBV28 CASSNPGGYSNQPQHF
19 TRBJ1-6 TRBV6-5 CASSYSGISGQTYNSPLHF
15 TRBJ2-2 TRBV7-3 CASSLTGSTTGELFF
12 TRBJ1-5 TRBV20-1 CSARQGGQPQHF
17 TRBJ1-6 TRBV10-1 CASSEDLRQGRLSPLHF
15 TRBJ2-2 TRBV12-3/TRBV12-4 CASVGGGIVTGELFF
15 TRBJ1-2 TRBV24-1 CATSPSAEVDYGYTF
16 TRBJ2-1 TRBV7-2 CASSSIPGQGYNEQFF